The clone carrying this T cell receptor (beta chain) came up once. Germline V gives CDR1 WNHNN, CDR2 SYGVQD (reference sequence). Trimming removed 4 bases from V and 6 bases from J; junction bases left unmatched: 9. The length of the CDR3 is 15 residues. The authors' processing: By means of reference gene primer amplification, nucleated cell counts were estimated. Sequenced by immunoSEQ multiplex PCR; TCRdb stores in-frame clones only, minus some. The DNA gave D and trimming, while V, J and clone size come from that table. The profile shows some 400,000 clones, around 87% of them singletons. This sample is part of a study of blood T cell repertoires in COVID-19. Background on the study: The samples span acute and convalescent COVID-19 from the United States, Italy and Spain.

Seattle enrolled patients during active infection and tracked them longitudinally. The source is a woman aged 25-40 years with COVID-19, enrolled during active disease. The rearrangement joins TRBV10-1 to TRBJ2-7; TRBD2 matches 10 bases. Source material: peripheral blood. The CDR3 bases are TGCGCCAGCAGTGGGAAGCGGGAGGGCCTTTGCGAGCAGTACTTC. This gives the protein CASSGKREGLCEQYF.